This TCR beta chain emerged from a study of shared clonotypes between healthy human individuals. Turning to the study itself: Each donor contributed plates that comprised three CD4 naive, three CD4 memory, two CD8 naive and one CD8 memory. Study-level results: An expected dependence of interdonor clonotype sharing on sequencing depth was noted.

Replicate PCRs run on sorted subsets employed approximately 0.2 ug DNA, around 27,000 T cell genomes. Some clones are missing from TCRdb's copy, which holds only in-frame ones; the method was immunoSEQ multiplex PCR. The profile shows around 650,000 clones, 96% of them singletons. Remarks on this clone: Its antigen is undetermined.

Naive CD8 isolation took CD45RO-negative cells positively selected for CCR7 and excluded terminally differentiated effector memory CD45RA+ cells. All of the donors resided in Nashville, Tennessee, and each was a Caucasian adult. J was trimmed by 2 bases and V by 6 bases; bases with no gene match: 4. The CDR3 has 14 amino acids. CDR1 is MRHNA and CDR2 is SNTAGT in the germline V gene. This rearrangement joins TRBV6-4 to TRBJ1-5, with TRBD1 matching 7 bases. This sequence originates from a woman in her thirties in good health. Sequences were obtained from naive CD8+ T cells sorted from blood. The chain's CDR3 is CASRYRGGNQPQHF. CDR3 DNA sequence: TGTGCCAGCAGGTACAGGGGAGGCAATCAGCCCCAGCATTTT.